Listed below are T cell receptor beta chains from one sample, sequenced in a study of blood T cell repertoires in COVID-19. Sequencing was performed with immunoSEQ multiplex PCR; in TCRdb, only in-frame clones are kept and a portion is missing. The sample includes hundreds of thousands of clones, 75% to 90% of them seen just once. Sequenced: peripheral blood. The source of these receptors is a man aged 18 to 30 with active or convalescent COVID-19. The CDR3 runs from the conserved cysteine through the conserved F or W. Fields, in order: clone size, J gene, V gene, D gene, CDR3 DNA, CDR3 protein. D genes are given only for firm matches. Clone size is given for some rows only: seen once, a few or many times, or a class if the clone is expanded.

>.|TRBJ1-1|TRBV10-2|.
TGCGCCAGCAGTGAAGTGGTAGCTGAAGCTTTCTTT
CASSEVVAEAFF
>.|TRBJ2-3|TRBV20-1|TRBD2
TGCAGTGCTAGTAGCGGGAGAGTAGTTTCCACAGATACGCAGTATTTT
CSASSGRVVSTDTQYF
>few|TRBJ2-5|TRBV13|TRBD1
TGTGCCAGCAGCTTCAGGGGGCGCTTAGAGACCCAGTACTTC
CASSFRGRLETQYF
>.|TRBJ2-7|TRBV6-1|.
TGTGCCAGCAGTGATCGAGCCAAGCAGTACTTC
CASSDRAKQYF
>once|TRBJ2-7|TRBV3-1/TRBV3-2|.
TGTGCCAGCAGCCAACCAGCAGGGGGGTTCTACGAGCAGTACTTC
CASSQPAGGFYEQYF
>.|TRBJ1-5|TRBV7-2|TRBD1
TGTGCCAGCAGCTTAACCCTCGACAGGGGCTGGGCCCAGCATTTT
CASSLTLDRGWAQHF
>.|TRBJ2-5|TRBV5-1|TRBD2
TGCGCCAGCAGCTTAATAGCGGGGGGCCGGGAGACCCAGTACTTC
CASSLIAGGRETQYF
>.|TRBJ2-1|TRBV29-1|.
TGCAGCGTTTACGGGGACAAGAACTCCTACAATGAGCAGTTCTTC
CSVYGDKNSYNEQFF
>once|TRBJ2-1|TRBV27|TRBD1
TGTGCCAGCAGCCAGATAGGGGGCCGCTACAATGAGCAGTTCTTC
CASSQIGGRYNEQFF
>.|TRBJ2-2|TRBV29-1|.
TGCAGCGTTGAGTTCGGGGGAGCGAACACCGGGGAGCTGTTTTTT
CSVEFGGANTGELFF
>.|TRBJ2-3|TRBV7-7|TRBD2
TGTGCCAGCAGCAAGGGACTAGCGGCTAGCACAGATACGCAGTATTTT
CASSKGLAASTDTQYF
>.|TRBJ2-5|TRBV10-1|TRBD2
TGCGCCAGCAGTGCGACTAGCGGGGGGCAAGAGACCCAGTACTTC
CASSATSGGQETQYF
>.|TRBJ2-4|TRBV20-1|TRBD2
TGCAGTGCTAGTCGGCTAGCGGGAGCGGACATTCAGTACTTC
CSASRLAGADIQYF
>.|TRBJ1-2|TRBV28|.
TGTGCCAGCAGTTTCTTGGGGGGATGGGGCTATGGCTACACCTTC
CASSFLGGWGYGYTF
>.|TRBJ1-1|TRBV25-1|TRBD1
TGTGCCAGCGGGCCCGGGACAGTGAACACTGAAGCTTTCTTT
CASGPGTVNTEAFF
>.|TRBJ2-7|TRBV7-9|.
TGTGCCAGCAGCTTAGACCGGTCCTACGAGCAGTACTTC
CASSLDRSYEQYF
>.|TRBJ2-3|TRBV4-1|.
TGCGCCAGCAGCCAAGACCGCAGTACCGGCACAGATACGCAGTATTTT
CASSQDRSTGTDTQYF
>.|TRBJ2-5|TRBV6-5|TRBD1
TGTGCCAGCAGTCAACAGGGGGCGAGGGAGACCCAGTACTTC
CASSQQGARETQYF
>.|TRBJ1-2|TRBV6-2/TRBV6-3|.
TGTGCCAGCAGTTACTCGAAGGACAGACTTTATGGCTACACCTTC
CASSYSKDRLYGYTF
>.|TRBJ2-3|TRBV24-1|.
TGTGCCACCAGTGATTTGGTCAACACAGATACGCAGTATTTT
CATSDLVNTDTQYF
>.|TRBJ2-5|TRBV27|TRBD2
TGTGCCAGCAGCCCTCGGGGAGCGGGGGACCTCCAAGAGACCCAGTACTTC
CASSPRGAGDLQETQYF
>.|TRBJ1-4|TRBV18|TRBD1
TGTGCCAGCTCAGTTCTACCGGGGACAGTAAATGAAAAACTGTTTTTT
CASSVLPGTVNEKLFF
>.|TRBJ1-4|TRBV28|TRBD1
TGTGCCAGCAGTATCCAATACCAGGGGGCGTCTAATGAAAAACTGTTTTTT
CASSIQYQGASNEKLFF
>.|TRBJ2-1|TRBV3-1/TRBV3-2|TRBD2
TGTGCCAGCAGCCCCAGCCTAGCGGGAGACAATGAGCAGTTCTTC
CASSPSLAGDNEQFF
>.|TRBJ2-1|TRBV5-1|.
TGCGCCAGCAGCTTGGGACAGGTAGAGAATGAGCAGTTCTTC
CASSLGQVENEQFF
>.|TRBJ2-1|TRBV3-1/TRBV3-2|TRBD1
TGTGCCAGCAGCCATCCCATGGGACAGGACAATGAGCAGTTCTTC
CASSHPMGQDNEQFF
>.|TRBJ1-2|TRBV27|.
TGTGCCAGCAGTTTTACGGGGGACTACTATGGCTACACCTTC
CASSFTGDYYGYTF
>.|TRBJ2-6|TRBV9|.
TGTGCCAGCAGCAGACGCAACAGCTCTGGGGCCAACGTCCTGACTTTC
CASSRRNSSGANVLTF
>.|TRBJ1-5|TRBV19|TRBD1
TGTGCCAGTAGTATAGTAGGGACAGGGTTTAAGCAGCCCCAGCATTTT
CASSIVGTGFKQPQHF
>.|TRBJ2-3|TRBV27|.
.
CASSFLETGMRGLDTQYF
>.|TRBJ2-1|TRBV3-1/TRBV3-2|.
TGTGCCAGCAGCCAAGATCTGTACAATGAGCAGTTCTTC
CASSQDLYNEQFF
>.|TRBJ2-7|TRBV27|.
TGTGCCAGCAGATCACAGGCGAGCTCCTACGAGCAGTACTTC
CASRSQASSYEQYF
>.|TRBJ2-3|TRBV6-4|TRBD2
TGTGCCAGCAGTGACTCGCGGGAGGGCCACACAGATACGCAGTATTTT
CASSDSREGHTDTQYF
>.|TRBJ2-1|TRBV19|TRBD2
TGTGCCAGTAGTATTCAGGGACTAGCCTACCCGGATGAGCAGTTCTTC
CASSIQGLAYPDEQFF
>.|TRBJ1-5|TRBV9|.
TGTGCCAGCAGCGTGGGGGGGGGACAGCCCCAGCATTTT
CASSVGGGQPQHF
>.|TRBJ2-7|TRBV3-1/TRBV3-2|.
TGTGCCAGCAGCCAAGACCTGGGGGCCCATTACGAGCAGTACTTC
CASSQDLGAHYEQYF
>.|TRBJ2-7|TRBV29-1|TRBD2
TGCAGCGTTGGCGGGAGGATGGTGAACGAGCAGTACTTC
CSVGGRMVNEQYF
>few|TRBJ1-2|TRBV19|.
TGTGCCAGTAGTTCCGCCCGGATAGGGGTGGTTGGCTACACCTTC
CASSSARIGVVGYTF
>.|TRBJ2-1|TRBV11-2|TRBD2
TGTGCCAGCAGCTTCCCCCTCCGGGCGGGAGGCCTGAATGAGCAGTTCTTC
CASSFPLRAGGLNEQFF
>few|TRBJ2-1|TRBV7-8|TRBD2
TGTGCCAGCAGCTTAGCTTACGCGGGAGTGCAGTTCTTC
CASSLAYAGVQFF
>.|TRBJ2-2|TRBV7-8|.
TGTGCCAGCAGCTTAGAGGCCCCCCTAGGTACCGGGGAGCTGTTTTTT
CASSLEAPLGTGELFF
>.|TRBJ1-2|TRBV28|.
TGTGCCAGCAGTTTGGGCCAGCTCTATGGCTACACCTTC
CASSLGQLYGYTF
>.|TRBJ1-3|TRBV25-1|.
TGTGCCAGCACAACAGGACAGAAATACTCTGGAAACACCATATATTTT
CASTTGQKYSGNTIYF
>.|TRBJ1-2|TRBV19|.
TGTGCCAGTAGTCCCCGGGACACTGCTAACTATGGCTACACCTTC
CASSPRDTANYGYTF
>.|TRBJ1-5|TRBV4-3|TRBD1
TGCGCCAGCAGTTCCCGGACAGGGGCCAATCAGCCCCAGCATTTT
CASSSRTGANQPQHF
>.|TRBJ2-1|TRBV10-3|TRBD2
TGTGCCATCAGTGAGTTAAGCGGGAGTGGTAATGAGCAGTTCTTC
CAISELSGSGNEQFF
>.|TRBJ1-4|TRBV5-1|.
TGCGCCAGCCGGACTTATGCAACTAATGAAAAACTGTTTTTT
CASRTYATNEKLFF
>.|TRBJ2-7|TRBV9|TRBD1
TGTGCCAGCAGCGGGGGGGCGGACAGGGCGGACTACGAGCAGTACTTC
CASSGGADRADYEQYF
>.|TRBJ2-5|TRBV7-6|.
TGTGCCAGCAGCTTAGGGACAAAAGAGACCCAGTACTTC
CASSLGTKETQYF
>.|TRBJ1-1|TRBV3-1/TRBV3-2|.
TGTGCCAGCAGCCACCAACCGGGAGGCGAAGCTTTCTTT
CASSHQPGGEAFF
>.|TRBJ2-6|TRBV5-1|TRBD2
TGCGCCAGCACAGGACTAGCTCCTGGGGCCAACGTCCTGACTTTC
CASTGLAPGANVLTF
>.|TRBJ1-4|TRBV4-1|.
TGCGCCAGCAGCCCCAAGACTCCTGAAAAACTGTTTTTT
CASSPKTPEKLFF
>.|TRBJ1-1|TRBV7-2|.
TGTGCCAGCACCTTCGGGTCGGCGAACACTGAAGCTTTCTTT
CASTFGSANTEAFF